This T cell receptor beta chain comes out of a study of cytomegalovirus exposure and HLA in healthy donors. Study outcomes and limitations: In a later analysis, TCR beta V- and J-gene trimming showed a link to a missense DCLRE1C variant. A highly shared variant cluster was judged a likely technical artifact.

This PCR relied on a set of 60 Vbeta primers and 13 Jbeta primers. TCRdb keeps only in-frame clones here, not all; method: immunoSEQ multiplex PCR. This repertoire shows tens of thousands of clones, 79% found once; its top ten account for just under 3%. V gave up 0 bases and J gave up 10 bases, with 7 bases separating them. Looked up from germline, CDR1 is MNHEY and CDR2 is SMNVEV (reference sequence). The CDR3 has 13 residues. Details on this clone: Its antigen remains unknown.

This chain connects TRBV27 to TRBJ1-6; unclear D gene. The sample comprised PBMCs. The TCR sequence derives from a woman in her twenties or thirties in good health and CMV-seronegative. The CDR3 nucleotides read TGTGCCAGCAGTTTATCACAGCAATCACCCCTCCACTTT. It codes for CASSLSQQSPLHF.